This T cell receptor (beta chain) stems from a study of T cell repertoires in cytomegalovirus infection. The overall study: As its CMV epitopes, the study selected recently identified HLA-C-restricted and well-studied HLA-B-restricted targets. An indication of both CMV infection and matching HLA type came from public TCR beta signatures.

MiXCR, run by TCRdb on the reads, gives a single entry per CDR3 protein. The sample holds 750,000 to 900,000 distinct CDR3 sequences; around 29% are singletons and the top ten take around 13%. Study observations and caveats: Based on cumulative public TCR beta family frequency, carriers of CMV plus the relevant HLA were identified. HLA-C-restricted TCR beta clonotypes specific for CMV led the ex vivo response.

On this clonotype: Its antigen remains unknown. One end of the junction varies from germline; a read error may be responsible.

CDR3 length: 15 amino acids. The V and J genes are TRBV5-3 and TRBJ2-7; D call uncertain. TRBV5-3 is known as an ORF, though its function is uncertain. This receptor was identified in a human donor in good health (CMV status not recorded). Some clones in this sample may be carry-over from other donors' samples. The material sequenced was cultured CD8+ T cells from PBMCs, taken from culture after CMV antigen stimulation. The DNA of the CDR3 is TGTGCCAGCAGCTTTAAAAAGCAGAGCTCCTACGAGCAGTACTTC. Amino acid sequence: CASSFKKQSSYEQYF.